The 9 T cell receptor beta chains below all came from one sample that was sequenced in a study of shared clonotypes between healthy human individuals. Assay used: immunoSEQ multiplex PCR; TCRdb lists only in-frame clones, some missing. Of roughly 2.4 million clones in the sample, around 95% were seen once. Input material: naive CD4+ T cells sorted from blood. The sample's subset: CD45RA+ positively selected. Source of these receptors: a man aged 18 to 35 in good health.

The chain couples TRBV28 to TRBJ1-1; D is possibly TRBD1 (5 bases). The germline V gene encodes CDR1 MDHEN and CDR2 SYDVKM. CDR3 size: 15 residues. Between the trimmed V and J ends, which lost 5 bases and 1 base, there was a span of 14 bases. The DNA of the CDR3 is TGTGCCAGCAGTCCGCCCCCGACAGAGAACACTGAAGCTTTCTTT. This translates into CASSPPPTENTEAFF.

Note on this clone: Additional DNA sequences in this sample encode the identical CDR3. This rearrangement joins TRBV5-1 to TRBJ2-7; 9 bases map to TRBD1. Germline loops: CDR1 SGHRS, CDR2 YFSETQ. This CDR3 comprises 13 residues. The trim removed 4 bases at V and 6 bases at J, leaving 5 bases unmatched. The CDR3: CASSLGTGREQYF. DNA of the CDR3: TGCGCCAGCAGCCTTGGGACAGGGCGCGAGCAGTACTTC.

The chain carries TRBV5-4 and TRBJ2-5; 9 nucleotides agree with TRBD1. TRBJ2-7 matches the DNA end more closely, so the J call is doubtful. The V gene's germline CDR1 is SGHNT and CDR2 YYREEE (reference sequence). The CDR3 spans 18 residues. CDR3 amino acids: CASSSSKWLPGQGYEQYF. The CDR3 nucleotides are TGTGCCAGCAGCTCCTCAAAGTGGCTGCCGGGACAGGGCTACGAGCAGTACTTC.

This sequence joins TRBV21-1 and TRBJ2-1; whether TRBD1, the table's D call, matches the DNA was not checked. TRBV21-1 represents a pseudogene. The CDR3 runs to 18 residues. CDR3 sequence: CASSKARKGAPGYNEQFF. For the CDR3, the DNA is TGTGCCAGCAGCAAAGCGAGAAAGGGGGCCCCGGGATACAATGAGCAGTTCTTC.

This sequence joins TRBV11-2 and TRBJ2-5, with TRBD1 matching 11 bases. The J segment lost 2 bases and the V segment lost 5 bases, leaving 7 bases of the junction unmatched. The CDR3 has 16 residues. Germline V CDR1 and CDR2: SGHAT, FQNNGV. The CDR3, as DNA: TGTGCCAGCAGCATAGGACAGGGGGCTCTTCAAGAGACCCAGTACTTC. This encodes CASSIGQGALQETQYF.

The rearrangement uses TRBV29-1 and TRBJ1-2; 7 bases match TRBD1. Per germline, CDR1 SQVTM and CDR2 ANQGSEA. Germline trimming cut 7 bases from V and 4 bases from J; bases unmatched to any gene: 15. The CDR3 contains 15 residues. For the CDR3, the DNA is TGCAGCGCCGCGGGGCAGGGGGGATCCGCCTATGGCTACACCTTC. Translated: CSAAGQGGSAYGYTF. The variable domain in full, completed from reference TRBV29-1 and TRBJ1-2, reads SAVISQKPSRDICQRGTSLTIQCQVDSQVTMMFWYRQQPGQSLTLIATANQGSEATYESGFVIDKFPISRPNLTFSTLTVSNMSPEDSSIYLCSAAGQGGSAYGYTFGSGTRLTVV.

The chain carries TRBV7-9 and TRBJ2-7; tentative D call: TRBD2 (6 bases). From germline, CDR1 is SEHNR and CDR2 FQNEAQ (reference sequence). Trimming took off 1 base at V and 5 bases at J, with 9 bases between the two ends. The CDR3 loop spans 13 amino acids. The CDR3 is CASSLGGVNEQYF. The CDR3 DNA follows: TGTGCCAGCAGCTTAGGGGGGGTTAACGAGCAGTACTTC.

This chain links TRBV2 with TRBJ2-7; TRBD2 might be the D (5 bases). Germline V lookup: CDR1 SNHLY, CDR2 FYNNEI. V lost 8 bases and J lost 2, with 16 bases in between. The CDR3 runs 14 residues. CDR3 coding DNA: TGTGCCAGCGGAGGCCCCCTCACTCCCTACGAGCAGTACTTC. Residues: CASGGPLTPYEQYF.

CDR3 region: CASSEVSGGYEQYF. The CDR3 nucleotides read TGTGCCAGCAGTGAAGTATCGGGAGGCTACGAGCAGTACTTC. J is TRBJ2-7 and V is TRBV6-1, with 7 bases aligning to TRBD2. V dropped 1 base and J dropped 3; count of bases not matched to a gene: 3. The CDR3 is 14 residues long. Per the germline V gene, CDR1 is MNHNS and CDR2 is SASEGT.